One and the same sample provided the 10 T cell receptor beta chains below, sequenced in a study of blood T cell repertoires in COVID-19. Here immunoSEQ multiplex PCR was the method, and the copy in TCRdb shows in-frame clones only, minus some. The sample lists a few hundred thousand clones; 75% to 85% were seen once. Sequencing used peripheral blood. These receptors all come from a woman between 40 and 50 years old who had recovered from COVID-19.

The genes are TRBV10-2 and TRBJ2-7; D may be TRBD1 (6 bases). This CDR3 contains 16 residues. The V gene's germline CDR1 is WSHSY and CDR2 SAAADI. Trimming removed 4 bases at V and 0 bases at J, with 16 bases between. The CDR3 DNA sequence: TGCGCCAGCAGTGTAACGGAGCAGACAGGCTCCTACGAGCAGTACTTC. This gives the protein CASSVTEQTGSYEQYF.

This clone appeared once. V usage is TRBV7-3 and J usage is TRBJ2-5; TRBD2 is a possible D gene (6 bases). This CDR3 is built from 13 residues. Trimming took off 5 bases at V and 5 bases at J, with 12 bases between the two ends. CDR1 is SGHTA and CDR2 is FQGTGA in the germline V gene. The CDR3 DNA is TGTGCCAGCAGCCCCGGGACTGGCGAGACCCAGTACTTC. Its translation: CASSPGTGETQYF.

The genes are TRBV7-2 and TRBJ2-3, with no clear D. V lost 3 bases to trimming and J lost 0 bases, with 13 bases between them. From germline, CDR1 is SGHTA and CDR2 FQGNSA. The CDR3 extends over 16 amino acids. DNA of the CDR3: TGTGCCAGCAGCTTCTTCTCGCGGTCTAGCACAGATACGCAGTATTTT. Translating gives CASSFFSRSSTDTQYF.

V usage is TRBV4-3 and J usage is TRBJ1-1; 7 bases are shared with TRBD1. The CDR3 extends over 15 amino acids. Germline V gene lookup returns CDR1 LGHNA and CDR2 YSLEER. The junction had 6 bases not matched to a gene; V was cut back by 3 bases and J by 2 bases. The CDR3 DNA sequence: TGCGCCAGCAGCCAGAAGGACAGGAGAAACACTGAAGCTTTCTTT. This sequence encodes CASSQKDRRNTEAFF.

This sequence joins TRBV7-2 and TRBJ2-3; TRBD2 agrees at 9 bases. The CDR3 sequence is 15 residues long. V lost 4 bases to trimming and J lost 0 bases; unmatched junction nucleotides: 2. The germline V gene has CDR1 SGHTA and CDR2 FQGNSA. CDR3 DNA: TGTGCCAGCAGCTCGCTAGCGGGGAGCACAGATACGCAGTATTTT. The encoded protein is CASSSLAGSTDTQYF.

V is TRBV13 and J is TRBJ1-2; TRBD1 is a possible D gene (6 bases). Germline V gives CDR1 PRHDT, CDR2 FYEKMQ (reference sequence). V gave up 0 bases and J gave up 5 bases, with 7 bases separating them. The CDR3 has 13 residues. Here the CDR3 reads CASSLGDRYGYTF. As DNA, the CDR3 is TGTGCCAGCAGCTTAGGGGACAGATATGGCTACACCTTC.

The V call is TRBV11-2, the J call TRBJ2-5, with 7 bases lining up with TRBD2. The CDR3 is 16 amino acids. CDR1 and CDR2 (germline): SGHAT, FQNNGV. Trimming at V came to 2 bases and at J to 4 bases, leaving 10 bases not matched to a gene. CDR3: CASSLIGRGGRETQYF. CDR3 nucleotides: TGTGCCAGCAGCTTAATTGGGAGGGGAGGACGAGAGACCCAGTACTTC.

The chain has TRBV7-3 and TRBJ2-1; possibly TRBD2 for D (5 bases). The germline V gene has CDR1 SGHTA and CDR2 FQGTGA. The germline V and J ends were trimmed by 5 bases and 4 bases, with 12 bases remaining between them. The CDR3 length is 14 residues. As DNA, the CDR3 is TGTGCCAGCAGCCCCGGCGGGCAGTACAATGAGCAGTTCTTC. Translating it yields CASSPGGQYNEQFF.

The V and J genes are TRBV14 and TRBJ2-3, with D possibly being TRBD2 (5 bases). The germline CDR1 and CDR2 sequences are SGHDN and FVKESK. V was cut by 0 bases and J by 1 base, with 11 bases left in between. The CDR3 totals 16 residues. CDR3 in amino acids: CASSQDGLAGTDTQYF. DNA for the CDR3: TGTGCCAGCAGCCAAGATGGGCTAGCTGGCACAGATACGCAGTATTTT.

Here the CDR3 DNA reads TGTGCCAGCAGCTCCGCCAGGAACACTGAAGCTTTCTTT. Residues: CASSSARNTEAFF. The chain links TRBV11-3 to TRBJ1-1; unclear D gene. V shed 4 bases and J shed 1 base, with 7 bases lying between them. Germline-derived CDR1 and CDR2 are SGHNT and YENEEA. The CDR3 extends over 13 amino acids.